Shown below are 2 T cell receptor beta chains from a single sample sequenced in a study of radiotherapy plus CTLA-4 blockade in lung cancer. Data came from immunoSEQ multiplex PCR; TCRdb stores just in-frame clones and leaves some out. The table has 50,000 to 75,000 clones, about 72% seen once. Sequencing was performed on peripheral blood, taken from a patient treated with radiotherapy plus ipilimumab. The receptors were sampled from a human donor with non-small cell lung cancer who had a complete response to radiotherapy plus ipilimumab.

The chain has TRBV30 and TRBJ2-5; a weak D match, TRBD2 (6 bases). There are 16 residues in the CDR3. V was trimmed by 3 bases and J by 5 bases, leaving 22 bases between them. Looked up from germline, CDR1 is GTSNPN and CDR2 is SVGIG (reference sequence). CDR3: CAWSVPIREWAETQYF. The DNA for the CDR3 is TGTGCCTGGAGCGTCCCAATACGGGAGTGGGCGGAGACCCAGTACTTC.

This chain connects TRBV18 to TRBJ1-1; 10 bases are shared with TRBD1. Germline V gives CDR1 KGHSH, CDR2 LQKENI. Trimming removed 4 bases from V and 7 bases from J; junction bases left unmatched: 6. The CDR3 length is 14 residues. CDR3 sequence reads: CASSLGTGEGEAFF. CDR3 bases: TGTGCCAGCTCACTCGGGACAGGGGAGGGTGAAGCTTTCTTT.